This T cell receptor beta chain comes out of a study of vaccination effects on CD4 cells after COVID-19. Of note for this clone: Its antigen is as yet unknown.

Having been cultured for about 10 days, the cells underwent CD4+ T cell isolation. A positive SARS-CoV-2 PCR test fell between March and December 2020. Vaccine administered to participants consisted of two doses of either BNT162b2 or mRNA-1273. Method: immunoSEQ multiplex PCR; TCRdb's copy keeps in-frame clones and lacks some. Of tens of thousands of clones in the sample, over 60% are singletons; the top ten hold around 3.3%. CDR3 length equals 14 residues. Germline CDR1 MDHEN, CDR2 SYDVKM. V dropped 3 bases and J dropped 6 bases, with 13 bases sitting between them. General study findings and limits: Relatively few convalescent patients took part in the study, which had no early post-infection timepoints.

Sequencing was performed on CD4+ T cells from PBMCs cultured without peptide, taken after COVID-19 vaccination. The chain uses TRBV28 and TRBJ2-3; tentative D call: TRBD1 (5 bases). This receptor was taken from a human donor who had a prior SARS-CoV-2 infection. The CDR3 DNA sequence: TGTGCCAGCAGTTTGGGGTCTGGGGCGGATACGCAGTATTTT. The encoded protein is CASSLGSGADTQYF.